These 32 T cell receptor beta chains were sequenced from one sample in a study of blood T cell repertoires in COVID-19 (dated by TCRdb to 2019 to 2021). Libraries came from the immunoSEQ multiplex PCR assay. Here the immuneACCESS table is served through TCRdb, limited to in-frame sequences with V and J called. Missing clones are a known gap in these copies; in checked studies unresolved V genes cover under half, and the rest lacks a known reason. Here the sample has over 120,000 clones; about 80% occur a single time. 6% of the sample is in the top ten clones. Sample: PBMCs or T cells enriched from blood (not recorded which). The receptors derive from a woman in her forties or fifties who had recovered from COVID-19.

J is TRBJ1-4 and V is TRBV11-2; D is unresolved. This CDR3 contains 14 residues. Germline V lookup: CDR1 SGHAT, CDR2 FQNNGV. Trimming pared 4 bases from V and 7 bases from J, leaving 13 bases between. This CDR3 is CASSWGGRSEKLFF. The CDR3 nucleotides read TGTGCCAGCAGCTGGGGAGGGCGGAGTGAAAAACTGTTTTTT.

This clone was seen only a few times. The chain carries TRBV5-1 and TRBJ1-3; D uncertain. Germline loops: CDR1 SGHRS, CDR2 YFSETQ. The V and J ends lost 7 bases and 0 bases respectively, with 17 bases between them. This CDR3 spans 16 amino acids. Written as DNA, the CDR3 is TGCGCCAGCCCCCCTAGGTTCTGCGACTCTGGAAACACCATATATTTT. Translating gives CASPPRFCDSGNTIYF.

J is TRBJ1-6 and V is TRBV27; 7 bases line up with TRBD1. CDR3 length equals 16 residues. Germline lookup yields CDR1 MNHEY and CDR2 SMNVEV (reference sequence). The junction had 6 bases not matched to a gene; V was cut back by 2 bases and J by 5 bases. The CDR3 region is CASSLGDRSHNSPLHF. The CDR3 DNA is TGTGCCAGCAGTTTAGGGGACAGAAGCCATAATTCACCCCTCCACTTT.

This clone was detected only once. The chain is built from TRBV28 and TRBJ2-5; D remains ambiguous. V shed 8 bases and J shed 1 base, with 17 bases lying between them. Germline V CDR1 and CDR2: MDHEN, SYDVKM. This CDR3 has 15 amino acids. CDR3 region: CASRPPQALQETQYF. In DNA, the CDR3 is TGTGCCAGCCGTCCGCCTCAGGCGCTCCAAGAGACCCAGTACTTC.

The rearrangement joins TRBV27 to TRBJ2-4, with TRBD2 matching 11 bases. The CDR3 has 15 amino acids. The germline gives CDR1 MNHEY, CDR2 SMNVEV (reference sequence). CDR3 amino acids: CESGTSGRAKNIQYF. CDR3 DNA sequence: TGTGAATCCGGGACTAGCGGACGAGCCAAAAACATTCAGTACTTC.

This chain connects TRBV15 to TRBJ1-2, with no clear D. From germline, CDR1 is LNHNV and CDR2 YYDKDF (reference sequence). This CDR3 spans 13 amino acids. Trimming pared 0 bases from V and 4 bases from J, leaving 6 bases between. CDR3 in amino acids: CATSRENRYGYTF. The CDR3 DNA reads TGTGCCACCAGCAGAGAAAATCGCTATGGCTACACCTTC.

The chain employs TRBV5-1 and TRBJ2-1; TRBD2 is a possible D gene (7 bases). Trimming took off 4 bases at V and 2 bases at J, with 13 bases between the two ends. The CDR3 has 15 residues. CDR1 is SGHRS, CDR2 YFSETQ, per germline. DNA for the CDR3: TGCGCCAGCAGCCCGGAGGGGGGGACCTACAATGAGCAGTTCTTC. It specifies CASSPEGGTYNEQFF. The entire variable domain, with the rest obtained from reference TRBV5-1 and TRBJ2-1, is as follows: KAGVTQTPRYLIKTRGQQVTLSCSPISGHRSVSWYQQTPGQGLQFLFEYFSETQRNKGNFPGRFSGRQFSNSRSEMNVSTLELGDSALYLCASSPEGGTYNEQFFGPGTRLTVL.

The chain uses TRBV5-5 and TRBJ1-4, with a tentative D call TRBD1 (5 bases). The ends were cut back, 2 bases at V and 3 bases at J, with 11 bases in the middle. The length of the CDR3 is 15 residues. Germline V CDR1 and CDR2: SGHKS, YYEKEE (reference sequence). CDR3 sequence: CASSFLSGSNEKLFF. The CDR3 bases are TGTGCCAGCAGCTTCTTATCAGGGTCTAATGAAAAACTGTTTTTT. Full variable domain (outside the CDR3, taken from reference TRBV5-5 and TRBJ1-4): DAGVTQSPTHLIKTRGQQVTLRCSPISGHKSVSWYQQVLGQGPQFIFQYYEKEERGRGNFPDRFSARQFPNYSSELNVNALLLGDSALYLCASSFLSGSNEKLFFGSGTQLSVL.

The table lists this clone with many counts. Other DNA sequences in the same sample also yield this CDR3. CDR3 coding DNA: TGTGCCAGCAGTTCGACAGGGGCTGGAAACACCATATATTTT. It translates to CASSSTGAGNTIYF. The chain joins TRBV28 to TRBJ1-3, with 8 bases matching TRBD1. J lost 2 bases, V lost 4 bases, and 1 base had no gene match. This CDR3 is 14 amino acids long. Germline loops: CDR1 MDHEN, CDR2 SYDVKM.

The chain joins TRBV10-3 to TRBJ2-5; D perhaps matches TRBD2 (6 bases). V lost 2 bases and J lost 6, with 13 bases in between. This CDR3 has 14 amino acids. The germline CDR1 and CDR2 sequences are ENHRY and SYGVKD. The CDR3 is CAISEPGREKTQYF. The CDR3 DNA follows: TGTGCCATCAGTGAGCCTGGACGGGAGAAGACCCAGTACTTC.

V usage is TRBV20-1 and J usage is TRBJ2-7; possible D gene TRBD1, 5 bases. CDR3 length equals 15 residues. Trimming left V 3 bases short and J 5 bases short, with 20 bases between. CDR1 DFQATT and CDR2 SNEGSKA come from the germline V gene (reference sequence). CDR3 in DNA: TGCAGTGCTAGTGGGCTCAGGGCCTTATCCCACGAGCAGTACTTC. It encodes CSASGLRALSHEQYF.

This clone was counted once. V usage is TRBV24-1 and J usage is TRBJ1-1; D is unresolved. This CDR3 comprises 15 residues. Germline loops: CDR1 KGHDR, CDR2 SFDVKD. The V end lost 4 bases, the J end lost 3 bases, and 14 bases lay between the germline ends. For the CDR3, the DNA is TGTGCCACCAGTGACCCCGGAATGGGCGACACTGAAGCTTTCTTT. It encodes CATSDPGMGDTEAFF.

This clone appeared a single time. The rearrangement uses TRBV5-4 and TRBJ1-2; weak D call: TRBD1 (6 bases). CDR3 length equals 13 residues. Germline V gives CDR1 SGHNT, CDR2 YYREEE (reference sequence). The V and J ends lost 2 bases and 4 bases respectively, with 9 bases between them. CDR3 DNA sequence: TGTGCCAGCAGCTTTGGACAGTCCTATGGCTACACCTTC. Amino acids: CASSFGQSYGYTF.

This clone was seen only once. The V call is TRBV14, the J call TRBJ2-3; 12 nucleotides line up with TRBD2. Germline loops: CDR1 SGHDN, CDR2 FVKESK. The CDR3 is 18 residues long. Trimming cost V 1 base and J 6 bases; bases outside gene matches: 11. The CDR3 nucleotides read TGTGCCAGCAGCCAAGGCCTCCGGACTAGCGGGGCCAGGGATACGCAGTATTTT. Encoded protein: CASSQGLRTSGARDTQYF.

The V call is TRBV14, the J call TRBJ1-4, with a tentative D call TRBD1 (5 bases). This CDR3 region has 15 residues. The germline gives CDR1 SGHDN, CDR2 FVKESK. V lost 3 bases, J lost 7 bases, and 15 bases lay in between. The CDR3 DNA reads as TGTGCCAGCAGCCATACTCGGCAGGGAGGTGAAAAACTGTTTTTT. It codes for CASSHTRQGGEKLFF. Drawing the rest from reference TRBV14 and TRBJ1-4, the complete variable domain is EAGVTQFPSHSVIEKGQTVTLRCDPISGHDNLYWYRRVMGKEIKFLLHFVKESKQDESGMPNNRFLAERTGGTYSTLKVQPAELEDSGVYFCASSHTRQGGEKLFFGSGTQLSVL.

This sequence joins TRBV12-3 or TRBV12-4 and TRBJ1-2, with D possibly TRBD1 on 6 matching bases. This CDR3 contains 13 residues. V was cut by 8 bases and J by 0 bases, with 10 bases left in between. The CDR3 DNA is TGTGCCAGCCAGGACAGTGCTAACTATGGCTACACCTTC. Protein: CASQDSANYGYTF.

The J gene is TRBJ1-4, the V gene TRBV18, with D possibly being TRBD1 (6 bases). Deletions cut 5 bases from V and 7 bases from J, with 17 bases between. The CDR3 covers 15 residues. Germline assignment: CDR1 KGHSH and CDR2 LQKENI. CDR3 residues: CASSRQGGVGEKLFF. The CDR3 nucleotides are TGTGCCAGCTCAAGACAAGGGGGGGTTGGTGAAAAACTGTTTTTT.

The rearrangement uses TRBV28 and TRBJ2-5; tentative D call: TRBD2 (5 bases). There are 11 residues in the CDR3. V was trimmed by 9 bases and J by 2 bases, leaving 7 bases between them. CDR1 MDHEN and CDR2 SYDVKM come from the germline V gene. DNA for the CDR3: TGTGCCAGTTCGGGACAAGAGACCCAGTACTTC. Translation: CASSGQETQYF.

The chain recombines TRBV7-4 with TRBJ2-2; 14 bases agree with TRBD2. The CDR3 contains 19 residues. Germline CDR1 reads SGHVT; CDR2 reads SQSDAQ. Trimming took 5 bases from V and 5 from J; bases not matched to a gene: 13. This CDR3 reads CASSPNRPGLAGGTGELFF. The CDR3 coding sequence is TGTGCCAGCAGCCCGAACCGGCCTGGACTAGCGGGGGGTACCGGGGAGCTGTTTTTT.

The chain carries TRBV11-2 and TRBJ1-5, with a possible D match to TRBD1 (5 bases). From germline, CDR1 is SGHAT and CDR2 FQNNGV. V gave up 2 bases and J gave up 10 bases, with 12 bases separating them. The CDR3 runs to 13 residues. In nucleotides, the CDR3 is TGTGCCAGCAGCTTAAACCAGGGAGGACCCCAGCATTTT. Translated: CASSLNQGGPQHF.

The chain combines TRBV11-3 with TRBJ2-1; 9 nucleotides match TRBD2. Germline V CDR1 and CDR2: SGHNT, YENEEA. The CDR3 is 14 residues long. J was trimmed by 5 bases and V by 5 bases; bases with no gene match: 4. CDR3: CASSRGGADNEQFF. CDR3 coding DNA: TGTGCCAGCAGCCGCGGGGGGGCGGACAATGAGCAGTTCTTC.

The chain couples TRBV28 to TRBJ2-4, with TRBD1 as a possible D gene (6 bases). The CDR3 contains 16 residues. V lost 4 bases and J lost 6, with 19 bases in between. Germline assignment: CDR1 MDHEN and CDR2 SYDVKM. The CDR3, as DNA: TGTGCCAGCAGTTACGAACCGACGGACAGAGTAAACATTCAGTACTTC. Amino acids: CASSYEPTDRVNIQYF.

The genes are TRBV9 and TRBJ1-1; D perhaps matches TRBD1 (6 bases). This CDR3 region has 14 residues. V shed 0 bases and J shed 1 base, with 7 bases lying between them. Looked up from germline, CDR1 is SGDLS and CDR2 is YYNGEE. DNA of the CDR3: TGTGCCAGCAGCGTAGAAGGGGGGAACACTGAAGCTTTCTTT. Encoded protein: CASSVEGGNTEAFF.

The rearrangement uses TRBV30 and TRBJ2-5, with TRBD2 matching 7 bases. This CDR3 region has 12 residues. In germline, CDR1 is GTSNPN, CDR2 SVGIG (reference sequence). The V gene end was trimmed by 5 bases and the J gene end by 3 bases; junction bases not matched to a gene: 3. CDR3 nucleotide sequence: TGTGCCTGGTCGACTAGCAAAGAGACCCAGTACTTC. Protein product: CAWSTSKETQYF. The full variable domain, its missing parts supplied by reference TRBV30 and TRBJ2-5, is SQTIHQWPATLVQPVGSPLSLECTVEGTSNPNLYWYRQAAGRGLQLLFYSVGIGQISSEVPQNLSASRPQDRQFILSSKKLLLSDSGFYLCAWSTSKETQYFGPGTRLLVL.

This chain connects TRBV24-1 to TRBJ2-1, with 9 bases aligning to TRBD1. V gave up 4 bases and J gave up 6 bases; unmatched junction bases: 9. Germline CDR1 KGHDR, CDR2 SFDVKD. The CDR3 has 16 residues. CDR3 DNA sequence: TGTGCCACCAGTGACCCGGGACAGGGACGTGTCAATGAGCAGTTCTTC. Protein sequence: CATSDPGQGRVNEQFF.

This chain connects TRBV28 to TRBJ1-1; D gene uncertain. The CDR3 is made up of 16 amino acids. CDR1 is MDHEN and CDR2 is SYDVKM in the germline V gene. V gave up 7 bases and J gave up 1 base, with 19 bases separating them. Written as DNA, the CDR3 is TGTGCCAGCACCATCCTCCCCTATGGAGGGAACACTGAAGCTTTCTTT. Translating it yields CASTILPYGGNTEAFF.

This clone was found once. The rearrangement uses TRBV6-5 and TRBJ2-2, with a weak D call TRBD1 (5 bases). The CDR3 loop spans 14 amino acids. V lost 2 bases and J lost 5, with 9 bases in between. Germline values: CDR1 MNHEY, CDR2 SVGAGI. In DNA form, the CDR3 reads TGTGCCAGCAGTTACCAGGGTATAACCGGGGAGCTGTTTTTT. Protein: CASSYQGITGELFF.

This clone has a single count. The CDR3: CASSSQGGYNEQFF. The CDR3 coding sequence is TGCGCCAGCAGCTCCCAGGGCGGCTACAATGAGCAGTTCTTC. The chain joins TRBV5-1 to TRBJ2-1; TRBD1 is a possible D gene (5 bases). This CDR3 comprises 14 residues. The germline V and J ends were trimmed by 3 bases and 3 bases, with 10 bases remaining between them. Germline V gene data show CDR1 as SGHRS and CDR2 as YFSETQ.

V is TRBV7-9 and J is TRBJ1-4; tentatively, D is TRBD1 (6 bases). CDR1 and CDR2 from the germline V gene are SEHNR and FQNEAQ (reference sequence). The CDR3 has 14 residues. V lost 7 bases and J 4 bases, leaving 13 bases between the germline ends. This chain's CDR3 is CASIKGGYNEKLFF. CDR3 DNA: TGTGCCAGCATCAAGGGGGGATATAATGAAAAACTGTTTTTT.

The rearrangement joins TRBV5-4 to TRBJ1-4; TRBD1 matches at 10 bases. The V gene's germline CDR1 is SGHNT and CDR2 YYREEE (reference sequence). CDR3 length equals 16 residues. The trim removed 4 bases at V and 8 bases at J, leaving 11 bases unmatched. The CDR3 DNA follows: TGTGCCAGCAGCGTCCGACAGGGGGCTGGGGAAGAAAAACTGTTTTTT. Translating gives CASSVRQGAGEEKLFF.

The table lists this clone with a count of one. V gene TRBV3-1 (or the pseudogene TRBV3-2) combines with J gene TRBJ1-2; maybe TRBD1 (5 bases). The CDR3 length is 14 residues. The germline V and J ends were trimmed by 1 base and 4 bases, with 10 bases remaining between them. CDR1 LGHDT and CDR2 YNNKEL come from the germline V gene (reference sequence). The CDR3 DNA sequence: TGTGCCAGCAGCCAAGCCGACAGCCGCTATGGCTACACCTTC. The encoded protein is CASSQADSRYGYTF.

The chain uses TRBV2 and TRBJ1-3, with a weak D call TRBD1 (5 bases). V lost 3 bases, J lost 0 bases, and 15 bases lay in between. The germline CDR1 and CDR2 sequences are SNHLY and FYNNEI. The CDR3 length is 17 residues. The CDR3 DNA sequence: TGTGCCAGCAGTGATTATTTTGGGGCGAGCTCTGGAAACACCATATATTTT. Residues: CASSDYFGASSGNTIYF.